This T cell receptor (beta chain) was observed in a study of OX40 agonist ivuxolimab in advanced cancers. About this clone itself: Its antigen is undetermined.

Study conclusions and caveats: On average, CD8+ T cells had more expanded clones than CD4+.

Sequencing used immunoSEQ multiplex PCR; TCRdb keeps in-frame clones, though not all of them. The table includes roughly 92,000 clones, around nine tenths detected once. V shed 6 bases and J 6 bases; nucleotides not matched to a gene: 3. The CDR3 contains 13 residues. Germline lookup yields CDR1 MDHEN and CDR2 SYDVKM. This chain uses TRBV28 with TRBJ1-5; 9 bases fit TRBD1. This receptor was identified in an adult with an advanced solid tumor such as melanoma, head and neck, liver or kidney cancer. Sample: CD4+ or CD8+ T cells sorted from blood, taken in a trial of the OX40 agonist ivuxolimab. CDR3 sequence (DNA): TGTGCCAGCAGACGGACAGGGGTTCAGCCCCAGCATTTT. Translating gives CASRRTGVQPQHF.